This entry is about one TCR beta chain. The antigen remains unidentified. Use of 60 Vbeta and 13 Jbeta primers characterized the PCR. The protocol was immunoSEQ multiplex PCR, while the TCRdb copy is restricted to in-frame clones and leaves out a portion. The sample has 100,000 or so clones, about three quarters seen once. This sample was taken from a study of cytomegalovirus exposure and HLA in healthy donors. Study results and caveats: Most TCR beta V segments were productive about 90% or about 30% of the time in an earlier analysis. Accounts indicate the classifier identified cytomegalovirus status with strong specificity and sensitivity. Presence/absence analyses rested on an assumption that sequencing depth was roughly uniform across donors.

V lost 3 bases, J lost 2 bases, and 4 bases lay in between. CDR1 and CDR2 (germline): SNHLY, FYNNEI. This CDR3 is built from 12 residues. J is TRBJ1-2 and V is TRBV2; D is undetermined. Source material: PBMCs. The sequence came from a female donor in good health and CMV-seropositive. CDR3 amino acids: CASSETNYGYTF. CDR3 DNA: TGTGCCAGCAGTGAGACAAACTATGGCTACACCTTC.